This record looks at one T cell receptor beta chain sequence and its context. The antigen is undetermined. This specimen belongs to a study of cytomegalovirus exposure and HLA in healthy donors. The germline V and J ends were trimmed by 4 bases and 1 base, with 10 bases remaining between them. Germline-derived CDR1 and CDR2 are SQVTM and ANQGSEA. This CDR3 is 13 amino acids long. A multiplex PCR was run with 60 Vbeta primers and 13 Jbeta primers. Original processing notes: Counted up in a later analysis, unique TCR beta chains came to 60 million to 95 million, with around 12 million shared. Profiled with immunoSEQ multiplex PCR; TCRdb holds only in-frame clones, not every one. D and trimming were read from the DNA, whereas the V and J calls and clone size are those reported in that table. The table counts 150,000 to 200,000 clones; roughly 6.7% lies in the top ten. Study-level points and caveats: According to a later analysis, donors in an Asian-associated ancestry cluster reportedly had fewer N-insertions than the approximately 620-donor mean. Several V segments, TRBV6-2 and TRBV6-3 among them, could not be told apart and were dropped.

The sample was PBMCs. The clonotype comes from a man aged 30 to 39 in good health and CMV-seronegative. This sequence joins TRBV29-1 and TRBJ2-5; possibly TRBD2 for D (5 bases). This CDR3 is CSVASGAQETQYF. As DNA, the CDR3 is TGCAGCGTTGCCAGCGGAGCCCAAGAGACCCAGTACTTC.